This TCR beta chain was captured in a study of shared clonotypes between healthy human individuals. Here immunoSEQ multiplex PCR was the method, and the copy in TCRdb shows in-frame clones only, minus some. This table has approximately 710,000 clones, 90% appearing once. As regards this clone: Its target is unknown.

Germline V gene lookup returns CDR1 SGHRS and CDR2 YFSETQ. The CDR3 has 16 residues. V shed 2 bases, J shed 1 base, and the junction held 8 bases outside the gene matches. Broader study findings: Clonotype sharing levels among donors were expected to vary with sequencing depth. Enrolling few donors narrowed the genetic and exposure-history diversity that was represented. Among several donors, roughly 5% of naive CD4 clonotypes were found in common. Larger estimated richness was generally seen in naive subsets than in memory subsets.

The sequence derives from a man between 18 and 29 years old in good health. Some clones in this sample may be carry-over from other donors' samples. Material for sequencing was memory CD8+ T cells from PBMCs. Described subset: CD45RO+ cells pooled with CCR7-negative TemRA cells. V usage is TRBV5-1 and J usage is TRBJ1-1; 7 bases map to TRBD1. DNA of the CDR3: TGCGCCAGCAGCTTACAGCACAGGGGCCCGAACACTGAAGCTTTCTTT. Translated: CASSLQHRGPNTEAFF. The full variable domain, completed using reference TRBV5-1 and TRBJ1-1, is KAGVTQTPRYLIKTRGQQVTLSCSPISGHRSVSWYQQTPGQGLQFLFEYFSETQRNKGNFPGRFSGRQFSNSRSEMNVSTLELGDSALYLCASSLQHRGPNTEAFFGQGTRLTVV.